Listed below are T cell receptor beta chains from one sample, sequenced in a study of cytomegalovirus exposure and HLA in healthy donors. Profiling relied on immunoSEQ multiplex PCR, and the TCRdb table lists in-frame clones only, not all of them. The sample has about 100,000 clones, around 69% seen once. The sample was PBMCs. Source of these receptors: a woman aged 55-75 years in good health and CMV-seropositive. Each CDR3 is given with its conserved first and last residue. The D gene is left open where the match is weak. Some rows mark clone size as missing; the rest say once, few, many or name a class of expanded clone.

size	V	J	D	CDR3	DNA
-	TRBV28	TRBJ2-3	TRBD1	CATRDRHTDTQYF	TGTGCCACCCGGGACAGACACACAGATACGCAGTATTTT
-	TRBV7-3	TRBJ2-1	TRBD2	CASSSLAGGYQFF	TGTGCCAGCAGCTCACTAGCGGGAGGTTACCAGTTCTTC
-	TRBV2	TRBJ2-7	TRBD1	CASSARAWDSWYF	TGTGCCAGCAGCGCAAGAGCCTGGGACAGTTGGTACTTC
-	TRBV7-9	TRBJ2-4	-	CASSPGLRQAKNIQYF	TGTGCCAGCAGCCCCGGTTTGCGGCAGGCCAAAAACATTCAGTACTTC
-	TRBV4-1	TRBJ2-7	TRBD2	CASSQARGGTSEYEQYF	TGCGCCAGCAGCCAAGCTCGAGGGGGGACTAGCGAATACGAGCAGTACTTC
-	TRBV10-3	TRBJ2-7	TRBD1	CAISPTGTYEQYF	TGTGCCATCTCCCCGACAGGGACCTACGAGCAGTACTTC
-	TRBV6-5	TRBJ1-4	TRBD1	CASSYSTGQGNEKLFF	TGTGCCAGCAGTTACTCGACGGGACAGGGGAATGAAAAACTGTTTTTT
few	TRBV19	TRBJ1-2	-	CASSQRSYGYTF	TGTGCCAGTAGCCAGAGGAGCTATGGCTACACCTTC
-	TRBV2	TRBJ2-6	-	CASRLLSGANVLTF	TGTGCCAGCAGACTGCTCTCTGGGGCCAACGTCCTGACTTTC
-	TRBV27	TRBJ2-1	TRBD2	CASSPQFGTSGSNEQFF	TGTGCCAGCAGTCCCCAGTTCGGGACTAGCGGGAGTAATGAGCAGTTCTTC
-	TRBV6-5	TRBJ2-5	-	CASSYQGGEETQYF	TGTGCCAGCAGTTACCAGGGCGGGGAAGAGACCCAGTACTTC
-	TRBV19	TRBJ2-7	-	CASSRYRGGDEQYF	TGTGCCAGTAGTAGATACAGGGGAGGTGACGAGCAGTACTTC
-	TRBV10-3	TRBJ1-3	TRBD1	CAITSGTGSTYF	TGTGCCATCACCTCCGGGACAGGTTCAACATATTTT
-	TRBV11-2	TRBJ1-2	TRBD1	CASSLDPGTEYGYTF	TGTGCCAGCAGCTTAGACCCAGGGACAGAGTATGGCTACACCTTC
-	TRBV5-8	TRBJ2-1	TRBD2	CASRRRLAGSEQFF	TGTGCCAGCAGAAGGAGACTAGCGGGCAGTGAGCAGTTCTTC
-	TRBV15	TRBJ2-7	TRBD2	CATSRAGGGTYEQYF	TGTGCCACCAGCAGAGCTGGCGGGGGAACCTACGAGCAGTACTTC
-	TRBV9	TRBJ1-6	TRBD1	CASGTGYNSPLHF	TGTGCCAGCGGGACAGGATATAATTCACCCCTCCACTTT
-	TRBV13	TRBJ2-2	-	CASSSLPGELFF	TGTGCCAGCAGCTCCCTTCCCGGGGAGCTGTTTTTT